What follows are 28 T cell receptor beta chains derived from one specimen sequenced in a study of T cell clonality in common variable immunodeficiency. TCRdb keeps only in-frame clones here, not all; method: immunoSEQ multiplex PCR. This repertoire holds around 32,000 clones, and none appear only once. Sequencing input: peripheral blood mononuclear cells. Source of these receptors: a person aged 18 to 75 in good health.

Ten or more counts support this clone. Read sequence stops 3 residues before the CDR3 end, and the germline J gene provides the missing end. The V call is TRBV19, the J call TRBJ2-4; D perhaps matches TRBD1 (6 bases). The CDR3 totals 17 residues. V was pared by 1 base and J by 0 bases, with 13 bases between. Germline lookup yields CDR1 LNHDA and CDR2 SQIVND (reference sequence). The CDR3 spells CASSIVHRDLAKNIQYF. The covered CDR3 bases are TGTGCCAGTAGTATAGTGCACAGGGATCTAGCCAAAAACATT.

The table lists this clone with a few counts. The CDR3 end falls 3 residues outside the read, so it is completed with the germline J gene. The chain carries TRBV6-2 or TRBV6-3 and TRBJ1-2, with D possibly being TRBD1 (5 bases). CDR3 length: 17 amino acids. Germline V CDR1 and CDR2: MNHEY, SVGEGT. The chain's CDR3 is CASTSPGLAGGHYDYTF. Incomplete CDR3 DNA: TGTGCCAGCACCTCCCCGGGACTAGCGGGAGGCCACTACGAC.

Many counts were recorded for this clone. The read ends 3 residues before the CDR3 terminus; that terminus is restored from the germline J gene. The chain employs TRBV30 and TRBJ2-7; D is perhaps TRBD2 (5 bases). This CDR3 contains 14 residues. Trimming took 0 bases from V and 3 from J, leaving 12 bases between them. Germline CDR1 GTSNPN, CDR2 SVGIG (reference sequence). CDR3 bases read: TGTGCCTGGAGTGTGGAAGCGGCAAACTACGAG. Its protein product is CAWSVEAANYE. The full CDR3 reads CAWSVEAANYEQYF.

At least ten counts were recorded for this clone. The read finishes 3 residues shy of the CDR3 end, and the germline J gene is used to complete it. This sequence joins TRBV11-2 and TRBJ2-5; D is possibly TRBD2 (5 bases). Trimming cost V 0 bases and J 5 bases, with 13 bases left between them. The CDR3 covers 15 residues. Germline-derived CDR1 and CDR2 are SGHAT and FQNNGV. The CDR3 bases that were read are TGTGCCAGCAGCTTAGAAGTTAGAAGAGGGGAGACC. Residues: CASSLEVRRGET. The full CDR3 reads CASSLEVRRGETQYF.

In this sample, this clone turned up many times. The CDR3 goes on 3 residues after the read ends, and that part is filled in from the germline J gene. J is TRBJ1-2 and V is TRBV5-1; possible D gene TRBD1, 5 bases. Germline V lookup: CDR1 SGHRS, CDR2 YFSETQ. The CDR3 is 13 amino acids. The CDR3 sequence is CASSSQGDGGYTF. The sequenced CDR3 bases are TGCGCCAGCAGCTCCCAGGGTGATGGAGGC.

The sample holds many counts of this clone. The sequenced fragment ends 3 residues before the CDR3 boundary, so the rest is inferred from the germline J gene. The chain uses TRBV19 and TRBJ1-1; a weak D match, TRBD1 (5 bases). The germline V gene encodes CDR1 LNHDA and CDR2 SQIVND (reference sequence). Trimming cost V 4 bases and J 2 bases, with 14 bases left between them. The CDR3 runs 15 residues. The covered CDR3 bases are TGTGCCAGTAGTACCGTGAGGGGCCGAAACACTGAA. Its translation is CASSTVRGRNTE. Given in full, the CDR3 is CASSTVRGRNTEAFF.

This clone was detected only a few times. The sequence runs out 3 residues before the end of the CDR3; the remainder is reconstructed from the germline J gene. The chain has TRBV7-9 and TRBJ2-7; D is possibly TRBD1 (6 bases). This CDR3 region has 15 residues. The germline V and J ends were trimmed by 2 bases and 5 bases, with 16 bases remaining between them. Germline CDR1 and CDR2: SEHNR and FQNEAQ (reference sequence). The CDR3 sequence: CASSLRWQGPHEQYF. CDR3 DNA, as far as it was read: TGTGCCAGCAGCTTAAGGTGGCAGGGGCCCCACGAG. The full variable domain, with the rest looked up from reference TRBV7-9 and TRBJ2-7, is DTGVSQNPRHKITKRGQNVTFRCDPISEHNRLYWYRQTLGQGPEFLTYFQNEAQLEKSRLLSDRFSAERPKGSFSTLEIQRTEQGDSAMYLCASSLRWQGPHEQYFGPGTRLTVT.

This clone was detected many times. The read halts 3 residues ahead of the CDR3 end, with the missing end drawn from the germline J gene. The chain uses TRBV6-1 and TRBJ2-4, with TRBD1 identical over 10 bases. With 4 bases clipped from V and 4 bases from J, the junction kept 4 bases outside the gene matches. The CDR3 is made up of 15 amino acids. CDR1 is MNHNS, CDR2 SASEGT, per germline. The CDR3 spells CASSALGQGKNIQYF. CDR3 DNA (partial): TGTGCCAGCAGTGCTCTGGGACAGGGGAAAAACATT.

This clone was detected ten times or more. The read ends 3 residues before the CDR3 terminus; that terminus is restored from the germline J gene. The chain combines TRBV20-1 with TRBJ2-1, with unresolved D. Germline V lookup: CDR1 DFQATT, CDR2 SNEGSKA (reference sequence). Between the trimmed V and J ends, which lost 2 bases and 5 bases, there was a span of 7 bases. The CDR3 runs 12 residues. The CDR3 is CSARRPDNEQFF. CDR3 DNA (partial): TGCAGTGCTAGAAGGCCAGACAATGAG.

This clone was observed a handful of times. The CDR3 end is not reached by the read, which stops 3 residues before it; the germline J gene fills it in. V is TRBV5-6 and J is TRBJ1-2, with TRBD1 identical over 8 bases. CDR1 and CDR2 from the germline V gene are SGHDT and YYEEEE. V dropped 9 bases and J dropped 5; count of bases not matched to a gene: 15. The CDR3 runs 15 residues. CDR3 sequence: CATGDRSIPGYGYTF. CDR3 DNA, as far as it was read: TGTGCCACCGGGGACAGGTCTATCCCCGGTTATGGC.

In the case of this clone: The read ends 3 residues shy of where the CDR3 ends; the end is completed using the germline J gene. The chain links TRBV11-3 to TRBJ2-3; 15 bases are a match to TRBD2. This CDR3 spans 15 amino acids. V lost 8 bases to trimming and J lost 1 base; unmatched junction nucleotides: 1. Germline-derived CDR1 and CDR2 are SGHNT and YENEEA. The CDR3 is CASGLAGGGTDTQYF. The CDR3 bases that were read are TGTGCCAGCGGACTAGCGGGAGGGGGCACAGATACG.

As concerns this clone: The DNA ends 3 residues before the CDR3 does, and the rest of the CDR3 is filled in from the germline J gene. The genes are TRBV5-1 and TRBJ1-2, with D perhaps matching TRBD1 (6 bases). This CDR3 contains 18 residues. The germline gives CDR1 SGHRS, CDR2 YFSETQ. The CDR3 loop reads CASSLAPQGPLSTDTYTF. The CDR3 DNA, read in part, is TGCGCCAGCAGCTTGGCTCCACAGGGCCCCCTTAGCACAGATACC.

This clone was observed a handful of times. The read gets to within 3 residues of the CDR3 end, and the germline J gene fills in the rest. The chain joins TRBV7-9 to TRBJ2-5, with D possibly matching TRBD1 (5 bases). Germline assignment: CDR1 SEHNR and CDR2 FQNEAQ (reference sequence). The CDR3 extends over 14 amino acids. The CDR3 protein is CASSRTQITDTQYF. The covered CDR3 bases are TGTGCCAGCAGCAGGACACAAATCACAGATACC.

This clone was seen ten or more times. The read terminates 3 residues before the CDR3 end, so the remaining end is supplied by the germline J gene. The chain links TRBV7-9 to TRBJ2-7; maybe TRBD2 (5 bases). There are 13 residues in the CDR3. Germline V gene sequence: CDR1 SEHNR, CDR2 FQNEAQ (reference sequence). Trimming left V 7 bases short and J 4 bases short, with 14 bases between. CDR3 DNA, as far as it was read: TGTGCCAGCACCCAATCGGGCGGGTACGAG. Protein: CASTQSGGYE. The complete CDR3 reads CASTQSGGYEQYF.

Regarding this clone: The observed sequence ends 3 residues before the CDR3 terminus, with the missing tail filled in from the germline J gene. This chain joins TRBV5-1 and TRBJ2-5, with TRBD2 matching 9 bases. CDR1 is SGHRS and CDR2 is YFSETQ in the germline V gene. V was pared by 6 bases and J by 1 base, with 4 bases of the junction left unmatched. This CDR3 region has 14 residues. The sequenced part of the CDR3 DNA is TGCGCCAGCAAGGATAGCGGGGGCCAAGAGACC. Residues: CASKDSGGQET. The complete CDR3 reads CASKDSGGQETQYF.

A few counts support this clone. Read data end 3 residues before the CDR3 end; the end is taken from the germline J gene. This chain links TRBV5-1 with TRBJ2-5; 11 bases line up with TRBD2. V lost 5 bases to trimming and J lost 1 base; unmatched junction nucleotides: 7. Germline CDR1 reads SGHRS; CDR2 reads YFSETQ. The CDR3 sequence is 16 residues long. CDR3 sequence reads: CASRAPTSGSQETQYF. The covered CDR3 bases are TGCGCCAGCAGGGCCCCTACTAGCGGGAGCCAAGAGACC.

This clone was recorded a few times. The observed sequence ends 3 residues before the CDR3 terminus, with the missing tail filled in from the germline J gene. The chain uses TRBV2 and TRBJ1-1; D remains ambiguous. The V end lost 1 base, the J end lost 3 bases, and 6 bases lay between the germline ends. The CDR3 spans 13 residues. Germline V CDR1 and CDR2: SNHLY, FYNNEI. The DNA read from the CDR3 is TGTGCCAGCAGTGAAGTTGAGGACACTGAA. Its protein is CASSEVEDTE. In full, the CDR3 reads CASSEVEDTEAFF.

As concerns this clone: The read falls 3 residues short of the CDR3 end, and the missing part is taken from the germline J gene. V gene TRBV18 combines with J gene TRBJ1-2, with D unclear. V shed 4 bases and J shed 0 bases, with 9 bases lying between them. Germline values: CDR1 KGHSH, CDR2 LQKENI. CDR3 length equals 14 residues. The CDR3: CASSRLEANYGYTF. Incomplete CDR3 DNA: TGTGCCAGCTCACGCCTAGAGGCTAACTATGGC.

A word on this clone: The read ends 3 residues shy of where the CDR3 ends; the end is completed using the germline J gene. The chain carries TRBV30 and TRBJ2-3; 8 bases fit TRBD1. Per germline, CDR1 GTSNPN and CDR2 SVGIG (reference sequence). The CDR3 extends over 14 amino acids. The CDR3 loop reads CAWAPGQGNQPQYF. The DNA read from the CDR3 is TGTGCCTGGGCCCCAGGACAGGGCAATCAGCCG.

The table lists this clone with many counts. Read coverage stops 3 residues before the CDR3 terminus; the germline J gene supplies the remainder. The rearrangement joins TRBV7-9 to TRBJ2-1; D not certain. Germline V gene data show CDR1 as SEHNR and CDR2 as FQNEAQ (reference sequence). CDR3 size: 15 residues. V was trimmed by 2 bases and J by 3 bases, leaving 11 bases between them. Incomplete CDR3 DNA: TGTGCCAGCAGCTTAATCCGGGTGAACTACAATGAG. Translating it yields CASSLIRVNYNE. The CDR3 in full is CASSLIRVNYNEQFF.

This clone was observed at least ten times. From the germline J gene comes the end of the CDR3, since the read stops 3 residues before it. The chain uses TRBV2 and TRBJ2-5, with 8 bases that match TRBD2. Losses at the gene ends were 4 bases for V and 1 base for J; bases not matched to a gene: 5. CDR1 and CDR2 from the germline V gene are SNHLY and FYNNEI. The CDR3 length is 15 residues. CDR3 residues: CASSGTSGPQETQYF. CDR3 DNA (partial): TGTGCCAGCAGTGGTACTAGCGGACCCCAAGAGACC.

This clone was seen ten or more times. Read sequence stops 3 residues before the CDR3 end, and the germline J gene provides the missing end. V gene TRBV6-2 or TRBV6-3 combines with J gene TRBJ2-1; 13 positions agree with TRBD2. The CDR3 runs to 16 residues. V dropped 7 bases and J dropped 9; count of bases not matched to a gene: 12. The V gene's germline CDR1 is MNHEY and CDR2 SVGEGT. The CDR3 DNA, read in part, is TGTGCCAGCACCCTTTCCGGGACTAGCGGGAATCGTGAG. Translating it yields CASTLSGTSGNRE. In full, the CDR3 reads CASTLSGTSGNREQFF.

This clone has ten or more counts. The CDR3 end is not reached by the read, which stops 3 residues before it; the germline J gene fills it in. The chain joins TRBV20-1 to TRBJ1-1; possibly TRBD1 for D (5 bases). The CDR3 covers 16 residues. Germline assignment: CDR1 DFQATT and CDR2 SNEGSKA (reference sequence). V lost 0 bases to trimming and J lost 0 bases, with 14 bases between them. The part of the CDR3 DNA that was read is TGCAGTGCTAGAGATTGGCAGGGTTACATGAACACTGAA. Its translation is CSARDWQGYMNTE. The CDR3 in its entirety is CSARDWQGYMNTEAFF.

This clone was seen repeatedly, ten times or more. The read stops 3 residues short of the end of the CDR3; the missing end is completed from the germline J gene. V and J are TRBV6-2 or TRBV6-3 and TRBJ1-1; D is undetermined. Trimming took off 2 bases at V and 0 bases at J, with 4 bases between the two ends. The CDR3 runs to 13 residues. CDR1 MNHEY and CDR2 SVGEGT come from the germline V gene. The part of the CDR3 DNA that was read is TGTGCCAGCAGTTACCCTGTGAACACTGAA. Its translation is CASSYPVNTE. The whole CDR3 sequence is CASSYPVNTEAFF.

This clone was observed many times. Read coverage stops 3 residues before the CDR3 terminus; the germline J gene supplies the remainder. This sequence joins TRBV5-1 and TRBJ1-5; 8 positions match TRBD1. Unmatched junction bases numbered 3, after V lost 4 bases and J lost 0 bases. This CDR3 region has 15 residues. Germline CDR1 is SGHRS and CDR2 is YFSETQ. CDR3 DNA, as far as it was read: TGCGCCAGCAGCACAGGGACAGGTAGCAATCAGCCC. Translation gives CASSTGTGSNQP. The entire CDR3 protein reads CASSTGTGSNQPQHF. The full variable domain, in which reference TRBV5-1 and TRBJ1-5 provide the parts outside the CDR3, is KAGVTQTPRYLIKTRGQQVTLSCSPISGHRSVSWYQQTPGQGLQFLFEYFSETQRNKGNFPGRFSGRQFSNSRSEMNVSTLELGDSALYLCASSTGTGSNQPQHFGDGTRLSIL.

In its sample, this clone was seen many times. CDR3 in amino acids: CASSLLASSYNEQFF. The sequenced CDR3 bases are TGCGCCAGCAGCTTGCTAGCGAGCTCCTACAATGAG. The J gene is TRBJ2-1, the V gene TRBV5-1; tentatively, D is TRBD2 (6 bases). The read terminates 3 residues before the CDR3 end, so the remaining end is supplied by the germline J gene. V was cut by 1 base and J by 0 bases, with 8 bases left in between. Germline assignment: CDR1 SGHRS and CDR2 YFSETQ. The CDR3 contains 15 residues.

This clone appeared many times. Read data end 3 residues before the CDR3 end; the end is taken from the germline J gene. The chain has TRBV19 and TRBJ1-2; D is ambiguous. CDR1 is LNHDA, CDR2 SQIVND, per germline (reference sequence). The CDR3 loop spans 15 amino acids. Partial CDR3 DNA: TGTGCCAGTAGCAGCGATGCGTTCCTTGCCGGCGGC. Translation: CASSSDAFLAGG. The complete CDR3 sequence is CASSSDAFLAGGYTF. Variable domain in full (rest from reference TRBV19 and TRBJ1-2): DGGITQSPKYLFRKEGQNVTLSCEQNLNHDAMYWYRQDPGQGLRLIYYSQIVNDFQKGDIAEGYSVSREKKESFPLTVTSAQKNPTAFYLCASSSDAFLAGGYTFGSGTRLTVV.

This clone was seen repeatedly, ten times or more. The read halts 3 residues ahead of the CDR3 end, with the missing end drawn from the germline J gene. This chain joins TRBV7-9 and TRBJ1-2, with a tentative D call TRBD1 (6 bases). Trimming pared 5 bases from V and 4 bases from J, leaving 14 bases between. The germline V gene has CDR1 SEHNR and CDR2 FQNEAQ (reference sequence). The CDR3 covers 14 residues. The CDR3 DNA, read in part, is TGTGCCAGCAGCATCCGGACAGCCTCCTATGGC. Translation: CASSIRTASYG. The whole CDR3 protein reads CASSIRTASYGYTF.